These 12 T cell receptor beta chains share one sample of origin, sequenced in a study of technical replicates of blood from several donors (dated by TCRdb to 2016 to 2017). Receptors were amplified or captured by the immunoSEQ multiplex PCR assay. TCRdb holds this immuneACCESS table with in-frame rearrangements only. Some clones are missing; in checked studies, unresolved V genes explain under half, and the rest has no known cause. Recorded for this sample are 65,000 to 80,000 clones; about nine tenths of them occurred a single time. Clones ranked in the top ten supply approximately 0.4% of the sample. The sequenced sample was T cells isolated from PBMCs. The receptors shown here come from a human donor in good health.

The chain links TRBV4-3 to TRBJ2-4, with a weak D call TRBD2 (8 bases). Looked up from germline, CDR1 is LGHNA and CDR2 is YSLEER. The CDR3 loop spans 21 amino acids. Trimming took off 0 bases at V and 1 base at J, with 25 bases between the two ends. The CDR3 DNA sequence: TGCGCCAGCAGCCAAGATTTCTCGGGAGGGGGCGAAGGTAGGGCCAAAAACATTCAGTACTTC. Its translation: CASSQDFSGGGEGRAKNIQYF.

CDR3 residues: CASSRTSGYYNEQFF. In nucleotides, the CDR3 is TGTGCCAGCAGCCGGACTAGCGGATACTACAATGAGCAGTTCTTC. This sequence joins TRBV25-1 and TRBJ2-1; 10 bases are shared with TRBD2. Germline CDR1 and CDR2: MGHDK and SYGVNS. Trimming took 6 bases from V and 3 from J; bases not matched to a gene: 5. The CDR3 totals 15 residues.

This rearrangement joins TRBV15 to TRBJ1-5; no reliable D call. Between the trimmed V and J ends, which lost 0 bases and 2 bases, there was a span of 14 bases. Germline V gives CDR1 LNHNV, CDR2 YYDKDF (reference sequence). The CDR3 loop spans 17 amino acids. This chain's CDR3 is CATSRDSPTTGNQPQHF. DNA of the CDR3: TGTGCCACCAGCAGAGATAGTCCGACTACGGGCAATCAGCCCCAGCATTTT.

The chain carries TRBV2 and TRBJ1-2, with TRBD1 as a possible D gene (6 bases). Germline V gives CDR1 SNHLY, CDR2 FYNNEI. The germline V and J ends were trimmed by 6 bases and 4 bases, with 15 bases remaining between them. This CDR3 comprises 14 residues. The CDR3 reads CASREDSYFYGYTF. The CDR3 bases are TGTGCCAGCAGAGAGGACAGCTATTTCTATGGCTACACCTTC.

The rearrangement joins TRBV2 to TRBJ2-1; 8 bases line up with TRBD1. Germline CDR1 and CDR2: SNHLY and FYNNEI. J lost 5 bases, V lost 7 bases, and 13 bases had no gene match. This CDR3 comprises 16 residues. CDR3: CASTGGEDWVNNEQFF. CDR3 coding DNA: TGTGCCAGCACAGGGGGCGAGGACTGGGTAAACAATGAGCAGTTCTTC.

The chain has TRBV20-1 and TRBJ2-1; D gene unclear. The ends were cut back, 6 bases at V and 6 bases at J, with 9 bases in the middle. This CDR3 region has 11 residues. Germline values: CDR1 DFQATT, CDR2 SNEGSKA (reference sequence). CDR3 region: CSADRGNEQFF. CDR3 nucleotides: TGCAGTGCCGACCGAGGCAATGAGCAGTTCTTC.

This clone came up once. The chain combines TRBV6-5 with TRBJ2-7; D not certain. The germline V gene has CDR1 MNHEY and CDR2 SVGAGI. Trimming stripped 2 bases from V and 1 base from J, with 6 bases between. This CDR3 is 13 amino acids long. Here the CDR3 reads CASSYVPSYEQYF. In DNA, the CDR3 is TGTGCCAGCAGTTACGTTCCATCCTACGAGCAGTACTTC.

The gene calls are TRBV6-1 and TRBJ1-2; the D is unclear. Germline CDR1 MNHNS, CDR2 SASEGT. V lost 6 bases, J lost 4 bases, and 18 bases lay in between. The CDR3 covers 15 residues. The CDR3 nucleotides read TGTGCCAGCAGCCTAAGGAGAATCAGTCTCTATGGCTACACCTTC. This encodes CASSLRRISLYGYTF.

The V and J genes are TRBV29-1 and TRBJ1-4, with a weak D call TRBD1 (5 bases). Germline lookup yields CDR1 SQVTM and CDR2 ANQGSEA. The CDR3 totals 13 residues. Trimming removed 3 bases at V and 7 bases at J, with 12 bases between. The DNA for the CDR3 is TGCAGCGTTGACAAGGGGTACGGTGAAAAACTGTTTTTT. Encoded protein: CSVDKGYGEKLFF.

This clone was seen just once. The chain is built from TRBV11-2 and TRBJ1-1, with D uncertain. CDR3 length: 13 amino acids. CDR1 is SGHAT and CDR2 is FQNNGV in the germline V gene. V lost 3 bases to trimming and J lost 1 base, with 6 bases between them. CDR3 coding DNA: TGTGCCAGCAGCTTTGAGCGGAACACTGAAGCTTTCTTT. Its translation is CASSFERNTEAFF.

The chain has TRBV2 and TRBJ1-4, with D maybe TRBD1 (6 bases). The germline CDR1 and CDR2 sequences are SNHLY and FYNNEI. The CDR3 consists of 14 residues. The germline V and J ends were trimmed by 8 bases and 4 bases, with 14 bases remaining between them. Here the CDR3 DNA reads TGTGCCAGCTTGCCCGGGACAAATAATGAAAAACTGTTTTTT. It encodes CASLPGTNNEKLFF.

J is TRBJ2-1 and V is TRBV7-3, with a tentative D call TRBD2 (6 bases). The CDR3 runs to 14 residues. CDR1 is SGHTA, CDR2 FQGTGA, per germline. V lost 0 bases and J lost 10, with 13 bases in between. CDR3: CASSLTDYSGEQFF. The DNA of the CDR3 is TGTGCCAGCAGCTTAACGGACTACTCAGGGGAGCAGTTCTTC.